This TCR beta chain derives from a study of T cells in Graves' hyperthyroidism and ophthalmopathy. The CDR3 has 12 amino acids. Trimming cost V 0 bases and J 5 bases, with 4 bases left between them. Germline lookup yields CDR1 LGHDT and CDR2 YNNKEL (reference sequence). Amplified TCR beta CDR3 regions derived from RNA transcripts. Using the HTBI primer set, a first-round RT-PCR was run on the TCR CDR3. TCRdb reanalysed the multiplex PCR reads using MiXCR and keeps one entry per CDR3 protein. The sample comprises around 300,000 distinct CDR3 sequences, roughly 22% of which are singletons, and 50% to 75% rests with the top ten. There are many counts of this clonotype.

J is TRBJ2-5 and V is TRBV3-1, with D unclear. The sequence was obtained from a man aged 25 to 45 with Graves' ophthalmopathy. The material sequenced was blood. The CDR3 loop is CASSQDTETQYF. CDR3 bases: TGTGCCAGCAGCCAAGATACGGAGACCCAGTACTTC.